Below, 10 T cell receptor beta chains from the same sample are listed, as sequenced in a study of T-cell reconstitution after alpha-beta-depleted transplantation in children. The TCRbeta library incorporated unique molecular identifiers. From the PCR reads, TCRdb called clonotypes with MiXCR, one entry per CDR3 protein. Here the sample spans approximately 500,000 distinct CDR3 sequences, about 11% being singletons. The source material was PBMCs, sampled before TCRalphabeta/CD19-depleted stem cell transplant. These TCRs come from a child aged 2 to 10 with inherited bone marrow failure, due to receive a stem cell transplant.

The chain is built from TRBV9 and TRBJ2-1; 8 bases fit TRBD2. V lost 3 bases, J lost 4 bases, and 6 bases stayed unmatched. Germline loops: CDR1 SGDLS, CDR2 YYNGEE. This CDR3 is 15 amino acids long. The CDR3 bases are TGTGCCAGCAGCGCTCGACTAGCGTTATACAATGAGCAGTTCTTC. As protein: CASSARLALYNEQFF.

The chain uses TRBV20-1 and TRBJ2-1; tentatively, D is TRBD2 (6 bases). Germline V gene sequence: CDR1 DFQATT, CDR2 SNEGSKA (reference sequence). Trimming removed 1 base at V and 2 bases at J, with 9 bases between. The CDR3 runs 14 residues. CDR3 in DNA: TGCAGTGCTAGAGCGGGAGAAGCCTACAATGAGCAGTTCTTC. It translates to CSARAGEAYNEQFF.

This clonotype was counted a few times. This rearrangement joins TRBV4-2 to TRBJ1-6, with a weak D call TRBD1 (5 bases). Looked up from germline, CDR1 is LGHNA and CDR2 is YNFKEQ. The CDR3 loop spans 18 amino acids. V was trimmed by 0 bases and J by 0 bases, leaving 12 bases between them. In DNA form, the CDR3 reads TGTGCCAGCAGCCAAGATGGCAGGGATTTCTCCTATAATTCACCCCTCCACTTT. This translates into CASSQDGRDFSYNSPLHF.

The V and J genes are TRBV29-1 and TRBJ2-1, with 9 bases aligning to TRBD1. This CDR3 region has 13 residues. V was pared by 3 bases and J by 9 bases, with 6 bases of the junction left unmatched. Germline V gene data show CDR1 as SQVTM and CDR2 as ANQGSEA. CDR3 coding DNA: TGCAGCGTTGAGTCCCGACAGGGGGGTGAGCAGTTCTTC. Translating gives CSVESRQGGEQFF.

The chain joins TRBV3-1 to TRBJ2-4; 7 bases are shared with TRBD1. The CDR3 contains 14 residues. J lost 7 bases, V lost 1 base, and 4 bases had no gene match. Germline lookup yields CDR1 LGHDT and CDR2 YNNKEL (reference sequence). Written as DNA, the CDR3 is TGTGCCAGCAGCCAAGCGGGCAGGGGGAACATTCAGTACTTC. The encoded protein is CASSQAGRGNIQYF.

This clonotype was seen repeatedly, ten times or more. The chain employs TRBV6-1 and TRBJ2-2, with D possibly being TRBD1 or TRBD2 (5 bases each). Trimming stripped 6 bases from V and 1 base from J, with 15 bases between. The CDR3 contains 16 residues. CDR1 and CDR2 from the germline V gene are MNHNS and SASEGT. The CDR3 nucleotides are TGTGCCAGCAGACCTCCGGGACGACTGAACACCGGGGAGCTGTTTTTT. Its protein is CASRPPGRLNTGELFF.

CDR3 region: CASSLAGGGHSKQYF. The CDR3, as DNA: TGTGCCAGCAGCTTAGCCGGGGGGGGCCACAGTAAGCAGTACTTC. The chain links TRBV7-6 to TRBJ2-7, with 8 bases identical to TRBD2. Germline CDR1 and CDR2: SGHVS and FNYEAQ. The CDR3 runs to 15 residues. After removal of 0 bases from V and 8 bases from J, the junction contained 9 bases not matched to a gene.

At least ten counts were recorded for this clonotype. The chain recombines TRBV5-1 with TRBJ1-1, with D possibly TRBD1 on 5 matching bases. There are 14 residues in the CDR3. Trimming shortened V by 0 bases and J by 3 bases, and 9 bases separated the two germline ends. The germline V gene encodes CDR1 SGHRS and CDR2 YFSETQ. The CDR3 protein is CASSLGARDTEAFF. DNA of the CDR3: TGCGCCAGCAGCTTGGGAGCCAGGGACACTGAAGCTTTCTTT.

This clonotype was detected many times. This sequence joins TRBV6-2 or TRBV6-3 and TRBJ2-5; 10 bases match TRBD2. The germline V gene has CDR1 MNHEY and CDR2 SVGEGT. The CDR3 sequence is 16 residues long. The V and J ends lost 0 bases and 1 base, in that order; junction bases with no gene match: 2. This CDR3 reads CASSYSGLAVQETQYF. In DNA, the CDR3 is TGTGCCAGCAGTTACTCCGGACTAGCGGTCCAAGAGACCCAGTACTTC.

At least ten counts were recorded for this clonotype. The chain links TRBV4-2 to TRBJ2-2; possibly TRBD2 for D (6 bases). The CDR3 contains 16 residues. CDR1 and CDR2 from the germline V gene are LGHNA and YNFKEQ. V lost 0 bases and J lost 1, with 9 bases in between. The CDR3 DNA follows: TGTGCCAGCAGCCAAGATGGGGGGATGAACACCGGGGAGCTGTTTTTT. Translation gives CASSQDGGMNTGELFF.